Judged by abundance, the clone carrying this T cell receptor (beta chain) is hyperexpanded. Its specificity is unknown. Germline V gene data show CDR1 as MNHGY and CDR2 as SAAAGT. The CDR3 runs to 15 residues. Trimming took off 5 bases at V and 4 bases at J, with 17 bases between the two ends. This sample stems from a study of T cells in localized non-small cell lung cancer. General study results and limits: Measurement of T cell clonality placed uninvolved adjacent lung highest, above the level in tumor.

The table came from immunoSEQ multiplex PCR; TCRdb's copy has only in-frame clones and leaves some out. The table includes just over 1,000 clones, roughly 21% detected once. V gene TRBV6-8 combines with J gene TRBJ1-1, with D possibly TRBD1 on 6 matching bases. The clonotype comes from a male donor at least 60 years old with stage I squamous cell lung carcinoma. Sequenced here: lung tumor tissue, sampled before any cancer treatment. The CDR3 protein is CASSPLEGEGTEAFF. The CDR3 bases are TGTGCCAGCAGTCCACTGGAGGGGGAAGGCACTGAAGCTTTCTTT.